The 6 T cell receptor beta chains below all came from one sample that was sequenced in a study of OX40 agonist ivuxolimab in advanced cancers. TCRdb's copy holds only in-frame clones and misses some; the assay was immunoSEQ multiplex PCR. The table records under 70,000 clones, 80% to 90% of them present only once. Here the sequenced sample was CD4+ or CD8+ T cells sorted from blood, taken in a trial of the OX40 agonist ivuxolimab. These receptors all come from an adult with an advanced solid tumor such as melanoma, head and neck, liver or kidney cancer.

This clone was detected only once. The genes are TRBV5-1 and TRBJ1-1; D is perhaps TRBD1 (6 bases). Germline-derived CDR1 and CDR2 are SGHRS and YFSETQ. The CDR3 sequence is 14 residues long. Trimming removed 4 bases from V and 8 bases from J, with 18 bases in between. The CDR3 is CASSVRDTTGEAFF. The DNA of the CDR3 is TGCGCCAGCAGCGTCCGGGACACCACTGGAGAAGCTTTCTTT.

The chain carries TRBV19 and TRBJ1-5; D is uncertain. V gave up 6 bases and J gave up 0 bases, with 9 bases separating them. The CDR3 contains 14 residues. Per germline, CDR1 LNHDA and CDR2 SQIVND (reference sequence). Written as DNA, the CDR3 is TGTGCCAGTAGAAGGGATAATAGCAATCAGCCCCAGCATTTT. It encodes CASRRDNSNQPQHF.

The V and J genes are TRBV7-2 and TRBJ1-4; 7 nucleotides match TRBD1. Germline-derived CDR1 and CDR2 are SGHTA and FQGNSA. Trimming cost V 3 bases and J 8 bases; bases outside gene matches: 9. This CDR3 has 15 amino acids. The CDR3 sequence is CASSFNSGGGEKLFF. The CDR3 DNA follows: TGTGCCAGCAGCTTTAACTCAGGGGGTGGAGAAAAACTGTTTTTT.

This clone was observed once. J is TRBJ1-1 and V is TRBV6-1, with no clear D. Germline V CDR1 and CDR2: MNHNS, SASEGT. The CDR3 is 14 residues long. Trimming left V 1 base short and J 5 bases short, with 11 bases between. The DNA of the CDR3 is TGTGCCAGCAGTGAAGGTTCTACCGGGACTGAAGCTTTCTTT. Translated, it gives CASSEGSTGTEAFF.

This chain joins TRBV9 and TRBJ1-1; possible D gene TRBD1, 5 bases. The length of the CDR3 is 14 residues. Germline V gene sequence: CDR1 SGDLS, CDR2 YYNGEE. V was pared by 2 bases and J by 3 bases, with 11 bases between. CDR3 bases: TGTGCCAGCAGCGTGCGGGGCACAGACACTGAAGCTTTCTTT. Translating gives CASSVRGTDTEAFF.

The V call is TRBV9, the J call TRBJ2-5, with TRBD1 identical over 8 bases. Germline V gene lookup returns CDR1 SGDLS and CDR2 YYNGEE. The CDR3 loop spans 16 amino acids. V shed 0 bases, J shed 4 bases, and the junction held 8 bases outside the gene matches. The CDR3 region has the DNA TGTGCCAGCAGCGTAGAATTGGACAGGGCTGGAGAGACCCAGTACTTC. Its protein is CASSVELDRAGETQYF.